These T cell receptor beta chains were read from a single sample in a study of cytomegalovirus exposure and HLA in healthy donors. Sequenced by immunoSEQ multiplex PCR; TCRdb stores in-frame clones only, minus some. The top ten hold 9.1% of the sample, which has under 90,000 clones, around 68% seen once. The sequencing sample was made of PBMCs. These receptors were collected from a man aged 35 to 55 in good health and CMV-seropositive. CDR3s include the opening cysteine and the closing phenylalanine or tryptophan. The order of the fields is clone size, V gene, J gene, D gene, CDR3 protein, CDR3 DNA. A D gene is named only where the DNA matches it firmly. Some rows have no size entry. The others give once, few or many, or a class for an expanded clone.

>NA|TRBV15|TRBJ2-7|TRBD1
CATAGQGAGGGQYF
TGTGCCACCGCAGGACAGGGGGCCGGTGGGGGGCAGTACTTC
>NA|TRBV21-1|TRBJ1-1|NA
CASSPEGSYTEAFF
TGTGCCAGCAGCCCGGAGGGTTCTTACACTGAAGCTTTCTTT
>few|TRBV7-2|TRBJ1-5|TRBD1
CASSSKAGQGANQPQHF
TGTGCCAGCAGCTCAAAGGCTGGACAGGGAGCCAATCAGCCCCAGCATTTT
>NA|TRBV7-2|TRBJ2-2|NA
CASSSDSPGELFF
TGTGCCAGCAGTTCCGACAGTCCCGGGGAGCTGTTTTTT
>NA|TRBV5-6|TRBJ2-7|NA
CASSLVGDEQYF
TGTGCCAGCAGCTTGGTGGGCGACGAGCAGTACTTC
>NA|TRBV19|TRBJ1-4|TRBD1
CASATGNNEKLFF
TGTGCCAGTGCGACAGGGAATAATGAAAAACTGTTTTTT
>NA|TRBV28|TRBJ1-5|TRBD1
CASSVLTGMLDQPQHF
TGTGCCAGCAGTGTTTTGACAGGGATGTTAGATCAGCCCCAGCATTTT
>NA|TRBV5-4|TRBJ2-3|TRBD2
CASSLTPAGVTDTQYF
TGTGCCAGCAGTCTGACCCCAGCGGGGGTCACAGATACGCAGTATTTT
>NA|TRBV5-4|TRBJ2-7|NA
CASSLASSIRDEQYF
TGTGCCAGCAGCTTGGCGTCGTCTATTCGGGACGAGCAGTACTTC
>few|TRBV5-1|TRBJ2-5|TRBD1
CASSLAGTGGENQYF
TGCGCCAGCAGCTTGGCCGGGACAGGGGGAGAGAACCAGTACTTC
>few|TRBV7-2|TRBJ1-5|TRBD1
CASSLVQGANQPQHF
TGTGCCAGCAGCTTAGTACAGGGGGCAAATCAGCCCCAGCATTTT
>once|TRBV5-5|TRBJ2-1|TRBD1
CASSRGTGPLYNEQFF
TGTGCCAGCAGTCGTGGGACAGGGCCCCTCTACAATGAGCAGTTCTTC
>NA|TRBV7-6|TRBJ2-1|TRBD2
CASSRRASGGRGEQFF
TGTGCCAGCAGCCGCCGGGCTAGCGGGGGGCGGGGTGAGCAGTTCTTC
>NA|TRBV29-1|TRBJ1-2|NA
CSANVGGGGYTF
TGCAGCGCCAATGTGGGAGGGGGTGGCTACACCTTC
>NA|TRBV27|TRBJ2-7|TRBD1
CASSQDYRGIEQYF
TGTGCCAGCAGTCAGGATTACAGGGGGATCGAGCAGTACTTC
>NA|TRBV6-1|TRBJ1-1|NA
CASSDMANTEAFF
TGTGCCAGCAGTGATATGGCCAACACTGAAGCTTTCTTT
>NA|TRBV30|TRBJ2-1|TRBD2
CAWNQLNREAIIF
TGTGCCTGGAACCAACTGAACCGGGAGGCTATAATCTTC
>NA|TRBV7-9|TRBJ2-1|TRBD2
CASSSDRTSGRKEQFF
TGTGCCAGCAGTTCTGACAGAACTAGCGGGAGAAAGGAGCAGTTCTTC
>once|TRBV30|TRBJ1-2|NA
CAWSWQANYGYTF
TGTGCCTGGAGTTGGCAGGCAAACTATGGCTACACCTTC
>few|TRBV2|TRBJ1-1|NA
CASNLRTSLNTEAFF
TGTGCCAGCAACTTGCGGACAAGCCTGAACACTGAAGCTTTCTTT
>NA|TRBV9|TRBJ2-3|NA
CASSVAVATDTQYF
TGTGCCAGCAGCGTAGCGGTAGCGACAGATACGCAGTATTTT
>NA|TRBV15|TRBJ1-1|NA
CATSRDIQTRAFF
TGTGCCACCAGCAGAGATATCCAGACTAGGGCTTTCTTT
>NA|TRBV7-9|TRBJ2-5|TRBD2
CASSPAAGQETQYF
TGTGCCAGCAGCCCCGCAGCGGGACAAGAGACCCAGTACTTC
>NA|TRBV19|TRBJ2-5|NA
CASSSIGGETQYF
TGTGCCAGTAGTTCCATTGGGGGGGAGACCCAGTACTTC
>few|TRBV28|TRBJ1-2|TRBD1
CASSLDRTNYGYTF
TGTGCCAGCAGTTTGGACAGGACTAACTATGGCTACACCTTC
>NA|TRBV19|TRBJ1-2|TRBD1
CASSSGGARGGYTF
TGTGCCAGTAGTTCAGGGGGCGCTCGTGGTGGCTACACCTTC
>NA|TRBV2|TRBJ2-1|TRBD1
CASSADRGIYNEQFF
TGTGCCAGCAGTGCGGACAGGGGGATCTACAATGAGCAGTTCTTC
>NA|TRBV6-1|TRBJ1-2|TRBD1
CASRPTGFGYTF
TGTGCCAGCAGGCCGACAGGGTTCGGCTACACCTTC
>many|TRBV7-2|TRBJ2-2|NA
CASSLGRTGELFF
TGTGCCAGCAGCTTAGGTCGGACCGGGGAGCTGTTTTTT
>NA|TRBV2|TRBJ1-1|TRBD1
CASTDRENTEAFF
TGTGCCAGCACCGACAGGGAAAACACTGAAGCTTTCTTT
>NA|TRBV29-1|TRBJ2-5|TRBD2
CSVEGAGRVETQYF
TGCAGCGTTGAAGGAGCGGGAAGGGTAGAGACCCAGTACTTC
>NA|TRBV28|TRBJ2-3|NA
CASSLVLAGSTDTQYF
TGTGCCAGCAGCCTCGTCCTGGCGGGAAGCACAGATACGCAGTATTTT
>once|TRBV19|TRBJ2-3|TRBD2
CASSWVAGADTQYF
TGTGCCAGTAGTTGGGTAGCGGGGGCAGATACGCAGTATTTT
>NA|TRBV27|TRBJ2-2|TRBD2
CASSSLAGSNTGELFF
TGTGCCAGCAGTTCCCTAGCGGGTTCGAACACCGGGGAGCTGTTTTTT
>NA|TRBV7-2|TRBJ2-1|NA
CASTQGNAGNEQFF
TGTGCCAGCACTCAAGGAAATGCGGGCAATGAGCAGTTCTTC
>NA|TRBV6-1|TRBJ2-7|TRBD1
CASKPGQGQTYEQYF
TGTGCCAGCAAACCGGGACAGGGGCAAACCTACGAGCAGTACTTC
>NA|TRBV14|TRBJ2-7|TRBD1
CASSLTGQSSYEQYF
TGTGCCAGCAGCCTGACAGGGCAAAGCTCCTACGAGCAGTACTTC
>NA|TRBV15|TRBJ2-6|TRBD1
CATSTQQGTGANVLTF
TGTGCCACCAGCACCCAACAGGGGACTGGGGCCAACGTCCTGACTTTC
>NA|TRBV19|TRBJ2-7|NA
CASSSLHGDEQYF
TGTGCCAGTAGTAGCCTCCATGGAGACGAGCAGTACTTC
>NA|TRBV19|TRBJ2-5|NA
CASSISVQETQYF
TGTGCCAGTAGTATCTCTGTTCAAGAGACCCAGTACTTC
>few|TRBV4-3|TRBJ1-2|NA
CASSQDRTDNGYTF
TGCGCCAGCAGCCAAGATAGAACAGATAATGGCTACACCTTC
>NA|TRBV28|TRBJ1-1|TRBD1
CASSPRDRHTEAFF
TGTGCCAGCAGCCCCAGGGACAGACACACTGAAGCTTTCTTT